This T cell receptor beta chain was identified during a study of PD-1 blockade in classical Hodgkin lymphoma. As concerns this clone: Its antigen is unidentified.

General observations from the study: Patients newly diagnosed and complete responders had comparable baseline diversity.

The protocol was immunoSEQ multiplex PCR, while the TCRdb copy is restricted to in-frame clones and leaves out a portion. The table shows 30,000 or so clones, with 85% occurring only once. The patients all showed relapse after autologous stem cell transplantation, while their brentuximab vedotin exposure varied. Magnetic negative selection was used to purify CD4+ T cells from PBMCs that had been thawed. Sequencing used CD4+ T cells from blood, obtained at baseline. This TCR derives from a human donor with classical Hodgkin lymphoma.

The CDR3 DNA sequence: TGTGCCAGCAGTACCAATGCTGAAGCTTTCTTT. Its protein is CASSTNAEAFF. This sequence joins TRBV5-4 and TRBJ1-1, with D unclear. From germline, CDR1 is SGHNT and CDR2 YYREEE (reference sequence). CDR3 length: 11 amino acids. V gave up 5 bases and J gave up 6 bases, with 8 bases separating them. Complete variable domain (other parts from reference TRBV5-4 and TRBJ1-1): ETGVTQSPTHLIKTRGQQVTLRCSSQSGHNTVSWYQQALGQGPQFIFQYYREEENGRGNFPPRFSGLQFPNYSSELNVNALELDDSALYLCASSTNAEAFFGQGTRLTVV.